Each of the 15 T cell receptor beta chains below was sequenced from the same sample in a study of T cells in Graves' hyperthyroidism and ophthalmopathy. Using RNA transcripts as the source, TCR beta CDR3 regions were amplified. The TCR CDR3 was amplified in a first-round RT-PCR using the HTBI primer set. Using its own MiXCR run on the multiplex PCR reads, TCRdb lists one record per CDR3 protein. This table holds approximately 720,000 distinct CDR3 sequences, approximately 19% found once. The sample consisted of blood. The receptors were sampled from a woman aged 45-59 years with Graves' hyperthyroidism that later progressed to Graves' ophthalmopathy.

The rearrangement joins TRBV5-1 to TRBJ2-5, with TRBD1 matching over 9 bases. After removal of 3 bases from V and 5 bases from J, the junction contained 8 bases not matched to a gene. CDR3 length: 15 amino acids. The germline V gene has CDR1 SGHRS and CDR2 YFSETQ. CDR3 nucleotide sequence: TGCGCCAGCAGCTACCGGACAGGGGAGCGGGAGACCCAGTACTTC. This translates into CASSYRTGERETQYF.

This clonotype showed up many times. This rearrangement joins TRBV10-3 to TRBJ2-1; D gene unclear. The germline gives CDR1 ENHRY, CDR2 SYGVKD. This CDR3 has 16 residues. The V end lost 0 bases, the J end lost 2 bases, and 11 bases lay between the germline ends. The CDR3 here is CAISESTPEAYNEQFF. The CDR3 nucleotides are TGTGCCATCAGTGAGTCGACTCCTGAAGCCTACAATGAGCAGTTCTTC.

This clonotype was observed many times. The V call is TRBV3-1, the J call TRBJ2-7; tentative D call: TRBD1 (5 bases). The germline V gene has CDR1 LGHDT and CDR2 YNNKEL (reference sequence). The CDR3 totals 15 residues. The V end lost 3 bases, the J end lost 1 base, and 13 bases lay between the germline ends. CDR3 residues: CASSHPTARSYEQYF. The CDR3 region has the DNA TGTGCCAGCAGCCATCCGACAGCCAGGTCCTACGAGCAGTACTTC.

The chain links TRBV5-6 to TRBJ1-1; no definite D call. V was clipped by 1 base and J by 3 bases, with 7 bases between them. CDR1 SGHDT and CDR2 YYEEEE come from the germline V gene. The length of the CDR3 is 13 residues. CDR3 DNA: TGTGCCAGCAGCTTGACGGCTGACACTGAAGCTTTCTTT. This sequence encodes CASSLTADTEAFF.

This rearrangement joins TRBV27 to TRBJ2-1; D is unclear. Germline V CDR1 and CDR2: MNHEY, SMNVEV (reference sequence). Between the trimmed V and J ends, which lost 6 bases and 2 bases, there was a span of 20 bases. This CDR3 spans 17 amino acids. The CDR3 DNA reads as TGTGCCAGCAGCGCTGGGTCGGGTCGTGAGGCCTACAATGAGCAGTTCTTC. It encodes CASSAGSGREAYNEQFF.

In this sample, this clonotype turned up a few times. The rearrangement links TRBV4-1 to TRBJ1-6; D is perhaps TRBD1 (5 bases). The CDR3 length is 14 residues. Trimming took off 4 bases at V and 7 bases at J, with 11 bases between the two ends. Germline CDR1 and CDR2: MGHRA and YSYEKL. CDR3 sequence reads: CASSLGVLNSPLHF. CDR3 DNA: TGCGCCAGCAGCCTAGGGGTGTTGAATTCACCCCTCCACTTT.

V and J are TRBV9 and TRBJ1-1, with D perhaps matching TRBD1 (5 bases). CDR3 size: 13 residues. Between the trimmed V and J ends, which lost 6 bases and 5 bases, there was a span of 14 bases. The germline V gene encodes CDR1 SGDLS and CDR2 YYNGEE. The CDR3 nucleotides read TGTGCCAGCAACAGTGGGGGGGGTACTGAAGCTTTCTTT. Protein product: CASNSGGGTEAFF.

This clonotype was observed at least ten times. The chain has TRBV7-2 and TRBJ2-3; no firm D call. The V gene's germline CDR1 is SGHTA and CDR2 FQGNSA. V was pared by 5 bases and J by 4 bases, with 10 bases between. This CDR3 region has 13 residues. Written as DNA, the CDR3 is TGTGCCAGCAGCCGAGTTAGACCAGATACGCAGTATTTT. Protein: CASSRVRPDTQYF.

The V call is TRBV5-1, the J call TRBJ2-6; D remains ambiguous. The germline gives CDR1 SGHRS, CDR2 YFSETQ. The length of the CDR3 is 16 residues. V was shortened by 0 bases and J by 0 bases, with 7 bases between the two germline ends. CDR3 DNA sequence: TGCGCCAGCAGCTTGGTTGCGAGCTCTGGGGCCAACGTCCTGACTTTC. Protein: CASSLVASSGANVLTF.

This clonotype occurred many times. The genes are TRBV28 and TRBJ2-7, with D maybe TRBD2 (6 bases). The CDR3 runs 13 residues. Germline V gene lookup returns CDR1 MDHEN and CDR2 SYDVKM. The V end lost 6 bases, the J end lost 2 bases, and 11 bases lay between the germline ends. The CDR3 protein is CASRGGPAYEQYF. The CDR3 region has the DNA TGTGCCAGCAGGGGGGGTCCGGCCTACGAGCAGTACTTC.

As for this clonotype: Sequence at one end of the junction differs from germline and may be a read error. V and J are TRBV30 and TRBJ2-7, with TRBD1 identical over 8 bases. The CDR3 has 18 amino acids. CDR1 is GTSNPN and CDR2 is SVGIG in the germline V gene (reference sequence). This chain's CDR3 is CAWSAGQVVTGVSSEQYF. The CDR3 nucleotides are TGTGCCTGGAGTGCGGGACAGGTAGTCACAGGGGTGTCCTCCGAGCAGTACTTC.

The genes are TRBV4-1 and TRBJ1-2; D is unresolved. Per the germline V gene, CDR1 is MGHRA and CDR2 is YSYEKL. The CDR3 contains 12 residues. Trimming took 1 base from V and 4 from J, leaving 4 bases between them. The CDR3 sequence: CASSQAAYGYTF. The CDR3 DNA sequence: TGCGCCAGCAGCCAAGCTGCCTATGGCTACACCTTC.

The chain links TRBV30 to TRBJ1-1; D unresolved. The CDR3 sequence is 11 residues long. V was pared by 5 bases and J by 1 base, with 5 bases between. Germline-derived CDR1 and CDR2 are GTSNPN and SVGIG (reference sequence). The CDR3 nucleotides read TGTGCCTGGCAAGAGAACACTGAAGCTTTCTTT. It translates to CAWQENTEAFF. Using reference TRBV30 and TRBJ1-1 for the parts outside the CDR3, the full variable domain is SQTIHQWPATLVQPVGSPLSLECTVEGTSNPNLYWYRQAAGRGLQLLFYSVGIGQISSEVPQNLSASRPQDRQFILSSKKLLLSDSGFYLCAWQENTEAFFGQGTRLTVV.

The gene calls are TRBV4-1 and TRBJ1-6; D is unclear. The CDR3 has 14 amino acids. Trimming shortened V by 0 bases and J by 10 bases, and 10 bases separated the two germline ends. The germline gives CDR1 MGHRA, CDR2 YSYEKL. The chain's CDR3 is CASSQDLGLSPLHF. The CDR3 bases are TGCGCCAGCAGCCAAGATCTCGGGTTATCACCCCTCCACTTT.

CDR3 in amino acids: CSARPGGNTEAFF. Here the CDR3 DNA reads TGCAGTGCGCGACCAGGGGGAAACACTGAAGCTTTCTTT. The chain recombines TRBV20-1 with TRBJ1-1; 7 bases agree with TRBD1. Germline CDR1 DFQATT, CDR2 SNEGSKA (reference sequence). This CDR3 spans 13 amino acids. After removal of 6 bases from V and 2 bases from J, the junction contained 6 bases not matched to a gene.